Sequencing of this T cell receptor (beta chain) was carried out in a study of T cell responses to AZD1222 COVID-19 vaccine. Germline loops: CDR1 LGHDT, CDR2 YNNKEL (reference sequence). Trimming pared 2 bases from V and 0 bases from J, leaving 10 bases between. The CDR3 has 15 amino acids. TCRdb keeps only in-frame clones here, not all; method: immunoSEQ multiplex PCR. Among tens of thousands of clones, around nine tenths were seen once, and the ten largest hold less than 9.5%. Here the sequenced sample was peripheral blood, taken on day 0 of AZD1222 vaccination. This sequence originates from an adult in good health. V gene TRBV3-1 (or the pseudogene TRBV3-2) combines with J gene TRBJ1-2; unclear D gene. The chain's CDR3 is CASSQLLGANYGYTF. CDR3 nucleotide sequence: TGTGCCAGCAGCCAACTACTTGGAGCTAACTATGGCTACACCTTC.